This T cell receptor (beta chain) comes out of a study of early T cells in non-severe SARS-CoV-2 infection (dated by TCRdb to the early 2020s). Context from the whole study: Bulk RNA from unsorted whole blood was used for TCR sequencing, so alpha and beta chains could not be paired. Results and caveats for the whole study, not just this receptor: VDJdb matching was skewed toward anti-spike CD8 responses and likely underestimated virus-specific expansions, missing private and CD4 specificities.

The library came from 5' RACE. The instrument given in TCRdb is NextSeq 500. Unique molecular identifiers were attached to individual cDNA molecules in the TCR library protocol so that sequencing error and PCR bias could be corrected. TCR alpha and beta chains were both sequenced, and the abundances of alpha and beta sequences in each sample were closely correlated with each other. Processing in the source paper ran as follows. Decombinator V4 was used to perform V gene, J gene and CDR3 annotation of TCR sequences. TCRs were defined as expanded if a significant change between any two time points was detected under a Poisson model with p below 0.0001. TCR abundances were normalised to the total number of TCRs sequenced per sample and expressed as counts per million. TRAV1-2 paired with TRAJ12, TRAJ20 or TRAJ33 defined MAIT TCRs, while TRAV10 paired with TRAJ18 defined iNKT TCRs. A search of VDJdb, accessed on 1 November 2021, was run for TCRs annotated to CMV, EBV and SARS-CoV-2, with TCRs annotated for multiple antigens excluded. In-frame beta chains were kept once TCRdb had trimmed the public reads at Q25 with fastp and called clones with MiXCR. Every entry covers one CDR3 protein and lists the most common genes and DNA from its rows. The V and J calls here are based on TCRdb, not the publication. This sample gives about 26,000 distinct CDR3 sequences in total; under 5% of them show up just once. The ten largest clones take up 6.2% of the sample.

There are many counts of this clonotype. Its antigen is unknown. Base quality data are lacking; no much larger clone is found one base away. This was a case-control study nested in a cohort of healthcare workers in London, UK, who had nasopharyngeal swab PCR tests and blood samples taken every week. Healthcare workers were enrolled in the week of the UK lockdown, from 23 to 31 March 2020, and were followed every week for up to roughly 15 weeks. Inclusive of the bounding cysteine and phenylalanine, the CDR3 is 12 residues long. Kept here is only the CDR3 DNA, which spans 36 bases and is read in frame from base 1. V is pared back by 4 bases and J by 12 bases, with 12 bases lying between the germline termini. CDR1 is given as SEHNR and CDR2 as FQNEAQ, both from the germline V gene (reference sequence).

The sequenced sample was whole blood. The sequence came from an adult who was a healthcare worker with PCR-confirmed SARS-CoV-2 infection or an uninfected control (not recorded which). The sequence is built from TRBV7-9 and TRBJ1-4; the D gene is possibly TRBD1, with 5 bases matching. The nucleotides are TGTGCCAGCAGCTCGGCCGGGGGAGAACTGTTTTTT. It is translated as CASSSAGGELFF.